This TCR beta chain was recorded in a study of beta chain features in type 1 diabetes. Regarding this clone: Its target is not known.

Blood was drawn once from each donor into heparinised tubes. The draws averaged roughly 120 mL. The V gene lost 0 bases and the J gene lost 0 bases, with 16 bases spanning the gap. In germline, CDR1 is SGHRS, CDR2 YFSETQ. This CDR3 comprises 17 residues. The whole isolated RNA underwent reverse transcription, so sequencing captured expressed TCRB transcripts. Clones were sequenced by immunoSEQ multiplex PCR, and TCRdb holds only the in-frame ones, with some missing. The data hold 300,000 to 350,000 clones, with 13% observed a single time. Study outcomes and limitations: For Type 1 diabetes patients, all four CD4+ subsets carried TCRB CDR3s that were moderately but significantly shorter.

The clonotype was recovered from a woman in her late teens or twenties with type 1 diabetes. This chain links TRBV5-1 with TRBJ2-7; possible D gene TRBD2, 5 bases. The sequencing input was naive CD4+ T cells from blood. The CDR3 region is CASSLGVAAAFSYEQYF. CDR3 bases: TGCGCCAGCAGCTTGGGAGTAGCAGCGGCCTTCTCCTACGAGCAGTACTTC.